Listed below are T cell receptor beta chains from one sample, sequenced in a study of T-cell memory formation after mild COVID-19. Each CDR3 protein is one row after TCRdb ran MiXCR on the 5' RACE reads. Among a few hundred thousand distinct CDR3 sequences listed, more than 15% were seen once. Input material: PBMCs or a T cell subset sorted from them (not recorded which). These receptors all stem from a man between 18 and 35 years old who had mild COVID-19 (a few samples of this study predate the infection). Cell type and time point are not known. The CDR3 runs from the conserved cysteine through the conserved F or W. The D gene is left open where the match is weak. Size is stated for part of the rows, as once, few or many counts, or as a class when the clone is expanded.

v_call	j_call	d_call	cdr3_length	clone_size	cdr3_nt	cdr3_aa
TRBV10-1	TRBJ2-3	TRBD2	14	.	TGCGCCAGCAGCACGGCGGGGGGGACAGATACGCAGTATTTT	CASSTAGGTDTQYF
TRBV12-3/TRBV12-4	TRBJ2-5	.	12	.	TGTGCCAGCGGGGTTGTCCCAGAGACCCAGTACTTC	CASGVVPETQYF
TRBV7-2	TRBJ2-1	TRBD2	12	.	TGTGCCAGCAGCTTGGGCGGGGGATATCGGTTCTTC	CASSLGGGYRFF
TRBV28	TRBJ2-5	TRBD2	15	.	TGTGCCGAGTCGGGGGGGGGTCCAGGACTCAAGACCCAGTACTTC	CAESGGGPGLKTQYF
TRBV19	TRBJ2-4	TRBD1	14	few	TGTGCCAGTAGTCCTTTGGACAGGGAGAACATTCAGTACTTC	CASSPLDRENIQYF
TRBV5-1	TRBJ2-3	.	13	.	TGCGCCAGCAGCTACCGCAGTGGAGATACGCAGTATTTT	CASSYRSGDTQYF
TRBV7-2	TRBJ2-2	.	12	many	TGTGCCAGCAGCTTCCTAGCCGGGGAGCTGTTTTTT	CASSFLAGELFF
TRBV15	TRBJ2-5	.	11	few	TGTGCCACCCAAGTAAAGGAGACCCAGTACTTC	CATQVKETQYF
TRBV19	TRBJ1-2	.	12	.	TGTGCCAGTAATTCCGGAGGAGATGGCTACACCTTC	CASNSGGDGYTF
TRBV5-1	TRBJ1-2	.	14	many	TGCGCCAGCAGCTTGGAGAGCCCGAACTATGGCTACACCTTC	CASSLESPNYGYTF
TRBV11-2	TRBJ2-7	.	16	.	TGTGCCAGCAGCTCCCACCCCAAGGCAGGGGGGAACGAGCAGTACTTC	CASSSHPKAGGNEQYF
TRBV5-1	TRBJ1-1	TRBD1	14	.	TGCGCCAGCAGCTACGGGGACAGGGTCACTGAAGCTTTCTTT	CASSYGDRVTEAFF
TRBV19	TRBJ2-1	.	17	.	TGTGCCAGTAGTCGAGAACAGCTATCCGGGGGTAACAATGAGCAGTTCTTC	CASSREQLSGGNNEQFF
TRBV6-1	TRBJ1-1	.	14	few	TGTGCCAGCAGTGTTGGAGGGGGTAAGACTGAAGCTTTCTTT	CASSVGGGKTEAFF
TRBV11-1	TRBJ2-7	TRBD1	16	.	TGTGCCAGCAGCCAGGACAGGCCCCGGGGAACTTACGAGCAGTACTTC	CASSQDRPRGTYEQYF
TRBV5-1	TRBJ1-6	.	13	.	TGCGCCAGCAGCTCGTACATAGATTCACCCCTCCACTTT	CASSSYIDSPLHF
TRBV24-1	TRBJ1-1	.	14	few	TGTGCCACCAGCCGCGACAGTTTGAACACTGAAGCTTTCTTT	CATSRDSLNTEAFF
TRBV4-3	TRBJ2-7	.	15	.	TGCGCCAGCAGCCAGGGCTCGGGGGACTCCTACGAGCAGTACTTC	CASSQGSGDSYEQYF
TRBV10-3	TRBJ1-1	TRBD1	14	.	TGTGCCATCAGTGAGTCAGATGGGGACAGTGAAGCTTTCTTT	CAISESDGDSEAFF
TRBV20-1	TRBJ1-1	.	15	.	TGCAGTGCGTCCTTGGCGGGGATTTTGAACACTGAAGCTTTCTTT	CSASLAGILNTEAFF
TRBV29-1	TRBJ1-1	.	10	few	TGCAGCGCTTTGCTCACTGAAGCTTTCTTT	CSALLTEAFF
TRBV2	TRBJ2-5	.	13	few	TGTGCCAGCAGTGATGTGGGTGCAGAGACCCAGTACTTC	CASSDVGAETQYF
TRBV12-3/TRBV12-4	TRBJ2-1	TRBD2	14	.	TGTGCCAGCAGAACAGCGGGGGGGCCGGGTGAGCAGTTCTTC	CASRTAGGPGEQFF
TRBV7-2	TRBJ2-1	TRBD2	14	.	TGTGCCAGCAGGTGGACCGGGGGGAACAATGAGCAGTTCTTC	CASRWTGGNNEQFF
TRBV4-1	TRBJ1-2	.	14	.	TGCGCCAGCAGCTCGGCGGTAGCTAACTATGGCTACACCTTC	CASSSAVANYGYTF
TRBV3-1	TRBJ1-2	TRBD1	14	few	TGTGCCAGCAGCGCCCGGGACAGCCCCTATGGCTACACCTTC	CASSARDSPYGYTF
TRBV4-2	TRBJ1-1	TRBD1	15	.	TGTGCCAGCAGCCAAGAAGTCAGGGGGCGAACTGAAGCTTTCTTT	CASSQEVRGRTEAFF
TRBV28	TRBJ1-1	.	14	.	TGTGCCAGCAGACCAGGGGTAGTGAACACTGAAGCTTTCTTT	CASRPGVVNTEAFF
TRBV5-6	TRBJ2-5	TRBD2	17	.	TGTGCCAGCAGCGGGAGGAGCGGGGGGTCGTACCAAGAGACCCAGTACTTC	CASSGRSGGSYQETQYF
TRBV6-1	TRBJ1-2	TRBD1	14	many	TGTGCCAGCCACGTGGGGACAGGCCCCTATGGCTACACCTTC	CASHVGTGPYGYTF
TRBV7-2	TRBJ1-5	TRBD1	12	many	TGTGCCAGCAGCTGGACAGGGGGAGCCCAGCATTTT	CASSWTGGAQHF
TRBV9	TRBJ2-3	.	12	.	TGTGCCAGCAGCGGCCCGAGGGGGGGGCAGTATTTT	CASSGPRGGQYF
TRBV10-3	TRBJ2-3	.	13	few	TGTGCCATCAAATCTCCGGCGCGAGATACGCAGTATTTT	CAIKSPARDTQYF
TRBV10-3	TRBJ1-1	.	14	.	TGTGCCATCAGTGAAGGGGGTTCAGAGACTGAAGCTTTCTTT	CAISEGGSETEAFF
TRBV11-2	TRBJ2-3	.	16	.	TGTGCCAGCAGGGGGTATAACACATCACATGCAGATACGCAGTATTTT	CASRGYNTSHADTQYF
TRBV7-8	TRBJ2-5	TRBD2	17	few	TGTGCCAGCAGCTTAGAGGTCCTAGCGGGGAATCAAGAGACCCAGTACTTC	CASSLEVLAGNQETQYF
TRBV20-1	TRBJ2-1	.	12	few	TGCAGTGCTAGTTGGCCATACAATGAGCAGTTCTTC	CSASWPYNEQFF
TRBV12-3/TRBV12-4	TRBJ1-3	.	14	.	TGTGCCAGCACCATACGAGGGTCTGGAAACACCATATATTTT	CASTIRGSGNTIYF
TRBV2	TRBJ2-1	.	15	few	TGTGCCAGCAGTGAAGTGGCAGGGAAGTACAATGAGCAGTTCTTC	CASSEVAGKYNEQFF
TRBV29-1	TRBJ2-2	.	15	few	TGCAGCGTTGTGTGGTCTGAGGTGAACACCGGGGAGCTGTTTTTT	CSVVWSEVNTGELFF
TRBV4-1	TRBJ2-3	TRBD1	14	few	TGCGCCAGCAGCCGAGGACAGGGGGAAGATACGCAGTATTTT	CASSRGQGEDTQYF
TRBV7-2	TRBJ2-5	TRBD1	17	.	TGTGCCAGCAGCCCTAATAGGGGGCCCTTAATGGGGGAGACCCAGTACTTC	CASSPNRGPLMGETQYF
TRBV18	TRBJ2-7	.	15	many	TGTGCCAGCTCACCACGTGTGGGGACCTCCTACGAGCAGTACTTC	CASSPRVGTSYEQYF
TRBV7-6	TRBJ1-1	TRBD1	14	few	TGTGCCAGCAGCACATTACAGGGGAGCACTGAAGCTTTCTTT	CASSTLQGSTEAFF
TRBV6-1	TRBJ1-1	.	16	.	TGTGCCAGCAGTCCTTTAGTGGGACCTATGAACACTGAAGCTTTCTTT	CASSPLVGPMNTEAFF
TRBV5-5	TRBJ1-3	.	17	once	TGTGCCAGCAGCACGAACGACCCAGGAATAGCTGGAAACACCATATATTTT	CASSTNDPGIAGNTIYF
TRBV11-2	TRBJ2-1	.	13	.	TGTGCCAGCAGCTTAGTATCGGAGAATGAGCAGTTCTTC	CASSLVSENEQFF
TRBV15	TRBJ2-5	.	14	.	TGTGCCACCAGCAGAGATATGGACCTGCTCGGGAAGTACTTC	CATSRDMDLLGKYF
TRBV7-3	TRBJ2-1	.	16	few	TGTGCCAGCAGCTCTTCTCTAGGGGTCAGAGACAATGAGCAGTTCTTC	CASSSSLGVRDNEQFF
TRBV20-1	TRBJ2-3	TRBD2	13	few	TGCAGTGTCTGGGCGGGGGACCCAGATACGCAGTATTTT	CSVWAGDPDTQYF
TRBV7-6	TRBJ1-2	TRBD1	21	.	TGTGCCTCTCACGACCGGGACAGCCTCGCCGTGATCGCTGGTGTCGCCTATGGCTACACCTTC	CASHDRDSLAVIAGVAYGYTF
TRBV10-3	TRBJ1-6	TRBD1	13	.	TGTGCCATCAGAGACAGGGGCAATTCACCCCTCCACTTT	CAIRDRGNSPLHF